At least ten counts were recorded for the clone carrying this TCR beta chain. This entry belongs to a study of patients and donors after allogeneic stem cell transplantation. Trimming shortened V by 2 bases and J by 0 bases, and 4 bases separated the two germline ends. CDR3 size: 14 residues. MiXCR was run by TCRdb on the RT-PCR reads, yielding one entry per CDR3 protein. Of 800,000 to 1,000,000 distinct CDR3 sequences in the sample, more than 15% were seen once. The chain employs TRBV12-3 or TRBV12-4 and TRBJ2-2; no reliable D call. This receptor was taken from a human donor who was either an allogeneic HSCT recipient or a stem cell or donor lymphocyte infusion donor (not recorded which). It is not recorded whose cells these are; they may come from a transplant donor. The source material was blood, either unsorted or a sorted T cell fraction (not recorded which). The CDR3 is CASSLSANTGELFF. The CDR3 DNA sequence: TGTGCCAGCAGTTTATCAGCGAACACCGGGGAGCTGTTTTTT.